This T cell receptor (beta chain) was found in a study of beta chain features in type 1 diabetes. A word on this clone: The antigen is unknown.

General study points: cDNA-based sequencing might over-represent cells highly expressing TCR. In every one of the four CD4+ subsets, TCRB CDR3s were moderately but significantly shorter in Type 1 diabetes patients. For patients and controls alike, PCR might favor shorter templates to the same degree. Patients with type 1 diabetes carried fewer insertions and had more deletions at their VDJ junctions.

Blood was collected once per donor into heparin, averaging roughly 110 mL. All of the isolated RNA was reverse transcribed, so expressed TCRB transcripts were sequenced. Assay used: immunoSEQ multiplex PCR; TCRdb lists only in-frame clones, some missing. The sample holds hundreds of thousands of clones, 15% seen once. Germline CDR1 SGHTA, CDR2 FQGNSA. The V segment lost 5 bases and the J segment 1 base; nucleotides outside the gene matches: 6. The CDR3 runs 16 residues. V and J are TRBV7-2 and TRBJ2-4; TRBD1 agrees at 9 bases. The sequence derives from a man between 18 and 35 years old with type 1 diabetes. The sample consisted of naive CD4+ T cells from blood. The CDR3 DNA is TGTGCCAGCAGCGCGATACAGGGGGCGGCCAAAAACATTCAGTACTTC. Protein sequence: CASSAIQGAAKNIQYF.